This T cell receptor (beta chain) was recovered during a study of T cells after yellow fever vaccination. Using its own MiXCR run on the 5' RACE reads, TCRdb lists one record per CDR3 protein. The table records about 260,000 distinct CDR3 sequences, 10% to 15% of them present only once. The sample holds a few counts of this clonotype. A much bigger clone sits one base away, suggesting this may be a read error. The material was CD4+ T cells sorted from PBMCs, obtained 45 days after the yellow fever booster vaccination. This clonotype was obtained from a man aged 25-45 years who received the YFV17D yellow fever vaccine.

Here the CDR3 DNA reads TGTGCCAGCGCTCCGGGACAGTATTTCGAGCAGTTCTTC. Residues: CASAPGQYFEQFF. This chain connects TRBV21-1 to TRBJ2-1; TRBD1, as called in the table, went unchecked against the DNA. TRBV21-1 is listed as a pseudogene. The length of the CDR3 is 13 residues.